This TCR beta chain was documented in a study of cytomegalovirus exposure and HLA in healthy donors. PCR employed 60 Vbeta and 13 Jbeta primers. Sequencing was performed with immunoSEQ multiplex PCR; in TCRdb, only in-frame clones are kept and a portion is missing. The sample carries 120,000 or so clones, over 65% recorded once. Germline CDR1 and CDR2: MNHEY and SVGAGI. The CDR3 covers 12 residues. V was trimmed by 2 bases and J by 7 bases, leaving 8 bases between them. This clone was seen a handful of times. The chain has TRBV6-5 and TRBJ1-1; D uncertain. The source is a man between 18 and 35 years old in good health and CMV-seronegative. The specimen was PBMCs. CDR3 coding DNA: TGTGCCAGCAGTTACGGCGGCGGTGAAGCTTTCTTT. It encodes CASSYGGGEAFF.